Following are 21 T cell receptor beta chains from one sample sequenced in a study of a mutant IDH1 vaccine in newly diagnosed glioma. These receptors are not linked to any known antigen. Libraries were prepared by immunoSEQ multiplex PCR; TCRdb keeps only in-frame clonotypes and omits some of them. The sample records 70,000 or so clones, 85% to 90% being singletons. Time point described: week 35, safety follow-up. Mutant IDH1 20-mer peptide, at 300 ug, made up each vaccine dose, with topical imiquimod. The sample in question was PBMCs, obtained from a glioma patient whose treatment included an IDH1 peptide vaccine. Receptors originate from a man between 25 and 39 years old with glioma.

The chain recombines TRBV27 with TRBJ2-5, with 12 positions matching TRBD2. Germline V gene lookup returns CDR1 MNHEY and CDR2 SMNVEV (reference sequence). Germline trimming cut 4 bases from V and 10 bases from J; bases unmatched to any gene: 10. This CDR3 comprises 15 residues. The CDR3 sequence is CASSSAGTSGWDQYF. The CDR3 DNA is TGTGCCAGCAGTTCCGCCGGGACTAGCGGGTGGGACCAGTACTTC.

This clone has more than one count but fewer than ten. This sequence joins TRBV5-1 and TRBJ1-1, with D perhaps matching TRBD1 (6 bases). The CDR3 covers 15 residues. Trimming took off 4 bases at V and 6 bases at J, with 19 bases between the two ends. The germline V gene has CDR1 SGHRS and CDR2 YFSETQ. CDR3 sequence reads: CASSTQTGEYAEAFF. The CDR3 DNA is TGCGCCAGCAGCACCCAGACAGGAGAATATGCTGAAGCTTTCTTT.

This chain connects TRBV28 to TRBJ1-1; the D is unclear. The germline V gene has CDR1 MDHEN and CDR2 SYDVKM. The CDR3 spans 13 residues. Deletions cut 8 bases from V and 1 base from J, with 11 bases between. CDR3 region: CASGGRRNTEAFF. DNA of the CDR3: TGTGCCAGCGGAGGACGTCGGAACACTGAAGCTTTCTTT.

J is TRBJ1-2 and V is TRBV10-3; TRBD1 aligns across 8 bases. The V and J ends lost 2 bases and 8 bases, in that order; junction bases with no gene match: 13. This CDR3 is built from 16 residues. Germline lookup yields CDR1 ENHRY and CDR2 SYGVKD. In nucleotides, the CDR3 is TGTGCCATCAGTGAGGGGACAGGCGGTGCTGATGGAGGCTACACCTTC. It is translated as CAISEGTGGADGGYTF.

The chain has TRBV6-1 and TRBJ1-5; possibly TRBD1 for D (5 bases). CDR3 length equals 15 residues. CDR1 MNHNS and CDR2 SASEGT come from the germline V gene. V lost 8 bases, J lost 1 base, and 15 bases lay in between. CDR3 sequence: CASRFGGISNQPQHF. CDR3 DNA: TGTGCCAGCCGCTTTGGGGGGATAAGCAATCAGCCCCAGCATTTT.

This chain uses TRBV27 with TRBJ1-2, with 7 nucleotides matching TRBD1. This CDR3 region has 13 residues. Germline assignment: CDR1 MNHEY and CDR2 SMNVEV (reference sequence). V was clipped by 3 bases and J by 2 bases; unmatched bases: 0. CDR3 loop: CASSLDRNYGYTF. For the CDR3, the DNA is TGTGCCAGCAGTTTGGACAGGAACTATGGCTACACCTTC.

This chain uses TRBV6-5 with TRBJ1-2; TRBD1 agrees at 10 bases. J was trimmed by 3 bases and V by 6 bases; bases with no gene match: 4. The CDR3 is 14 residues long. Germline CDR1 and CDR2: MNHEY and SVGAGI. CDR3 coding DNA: TGTGCCAGCAGACCGGACAGGGGGGACTATGGCTACACCTTC. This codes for CASRPDRGDYGYTF.

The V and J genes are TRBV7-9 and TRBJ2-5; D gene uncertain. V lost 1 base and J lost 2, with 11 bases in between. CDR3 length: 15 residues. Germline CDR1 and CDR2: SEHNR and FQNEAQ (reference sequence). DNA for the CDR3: TGTGCCAGCAGCTTAGGCAGAAAGGTACAAGAGACCCAGTACTTC. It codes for CASSLGRKVQETQYF.

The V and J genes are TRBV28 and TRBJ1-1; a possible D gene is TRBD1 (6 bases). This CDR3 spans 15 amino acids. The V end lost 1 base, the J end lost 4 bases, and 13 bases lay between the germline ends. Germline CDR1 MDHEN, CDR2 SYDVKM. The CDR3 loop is CASSLFGGLGTEAFF. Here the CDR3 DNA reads TGTGCCAGCAGTTTATTCGGGGGGCTGGGCACTGAAGCTTTCTTT. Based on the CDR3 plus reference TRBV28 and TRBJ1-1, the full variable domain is DVKVTQSSRYLVKRTGEKVFLECVQDMDHENMFWYRQDPGLGLRLIYFSYDVKMKEKGDIPEGYSVSREKKERFSLILESASTNQTSMYLCASSLFGGLGTEAFFGQGTRLTVV.

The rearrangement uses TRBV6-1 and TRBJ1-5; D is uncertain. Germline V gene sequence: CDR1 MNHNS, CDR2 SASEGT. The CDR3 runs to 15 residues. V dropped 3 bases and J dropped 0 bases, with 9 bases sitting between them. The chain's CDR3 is CASSDFKYSNQPQHF. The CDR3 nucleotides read TGTGCCAGCAGTGATTTCAAGTATAGCAATCAGCCCCAGCATTTT.

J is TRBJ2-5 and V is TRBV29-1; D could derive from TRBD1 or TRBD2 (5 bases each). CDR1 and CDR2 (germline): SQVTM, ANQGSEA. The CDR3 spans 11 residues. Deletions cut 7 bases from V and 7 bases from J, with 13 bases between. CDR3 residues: CSARMGRTQYF. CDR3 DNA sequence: TGCAGCGCCCGGATGGGACGGACCCAGTACTTC.

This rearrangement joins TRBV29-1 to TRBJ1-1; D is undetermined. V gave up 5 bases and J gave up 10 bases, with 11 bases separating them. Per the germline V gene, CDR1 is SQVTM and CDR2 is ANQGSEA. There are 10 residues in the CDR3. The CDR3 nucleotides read TGCAGCGTTAGGCAAGACCTAGCTTTCTTT. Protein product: CSVRQDLAFF.

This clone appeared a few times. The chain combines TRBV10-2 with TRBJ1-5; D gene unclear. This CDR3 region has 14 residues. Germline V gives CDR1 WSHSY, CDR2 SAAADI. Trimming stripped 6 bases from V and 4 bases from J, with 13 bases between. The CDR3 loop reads CASRMPGENQPQHF. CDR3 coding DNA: TGCGCCAGCAGAATGCCCGGGGAAAATCAGCCCCAGCATTTT.

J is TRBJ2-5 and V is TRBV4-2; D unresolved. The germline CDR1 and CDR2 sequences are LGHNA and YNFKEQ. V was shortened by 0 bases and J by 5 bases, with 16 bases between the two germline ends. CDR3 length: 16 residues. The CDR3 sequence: CASSQDMARGSETQYF. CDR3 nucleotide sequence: TGTGCCAGCAGCCAAGATATGGCGAGAGGTTCGGAGACCCAGTACTTC.

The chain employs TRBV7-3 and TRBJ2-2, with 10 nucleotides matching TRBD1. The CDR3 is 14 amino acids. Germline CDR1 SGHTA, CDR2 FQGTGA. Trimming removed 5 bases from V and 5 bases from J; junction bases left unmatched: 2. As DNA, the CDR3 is TGTGCCAGCAGCAGGGGACAGGGGACCGGGGAGCTGTTTTTT. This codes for CASSRGQGTGELFF.

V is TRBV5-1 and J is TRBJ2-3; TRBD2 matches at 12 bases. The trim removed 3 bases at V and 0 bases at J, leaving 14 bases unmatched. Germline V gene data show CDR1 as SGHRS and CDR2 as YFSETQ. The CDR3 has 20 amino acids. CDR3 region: CASSSGEVGLAGSSTDTQYF. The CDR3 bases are TGCGCCAGCAGCTCCGGTGAAGTAGGACTAGCGGGGTCTAGCACAGATACGCAGTATTTT.

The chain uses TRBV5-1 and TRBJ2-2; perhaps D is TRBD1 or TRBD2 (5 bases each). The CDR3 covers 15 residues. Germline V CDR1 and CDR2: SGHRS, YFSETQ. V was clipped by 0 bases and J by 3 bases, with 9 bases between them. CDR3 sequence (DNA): TGCGCCAGCAGCTTGGGTGGGGGAGACACCGGGGAGCTGTTTTTT. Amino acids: CASSLGGGDTGELFF.

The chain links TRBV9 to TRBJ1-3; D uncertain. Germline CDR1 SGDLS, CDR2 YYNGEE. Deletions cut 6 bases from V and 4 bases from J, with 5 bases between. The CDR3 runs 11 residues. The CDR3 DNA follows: TGTGCCAGCAAGAGGGGAAACACCATATATTTT. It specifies CASKRGNTIYF.

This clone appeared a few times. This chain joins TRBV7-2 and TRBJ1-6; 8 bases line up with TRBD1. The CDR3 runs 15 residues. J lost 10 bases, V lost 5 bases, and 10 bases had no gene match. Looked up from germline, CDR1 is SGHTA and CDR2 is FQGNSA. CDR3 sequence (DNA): TGTGCCAGCAGCCCACAGGACAGGGAACGCTCACCCCTCCACTTT. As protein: CASSPQDRERSPLHF.

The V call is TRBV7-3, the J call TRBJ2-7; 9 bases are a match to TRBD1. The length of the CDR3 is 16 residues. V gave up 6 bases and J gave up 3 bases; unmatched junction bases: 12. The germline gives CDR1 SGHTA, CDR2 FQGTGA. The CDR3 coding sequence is TGTGCCAGCAGGCAACCCGGGACAGGGAAAGGCTACGAGCAGTACTTC. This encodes CASRQPGTGKGYEQYF.

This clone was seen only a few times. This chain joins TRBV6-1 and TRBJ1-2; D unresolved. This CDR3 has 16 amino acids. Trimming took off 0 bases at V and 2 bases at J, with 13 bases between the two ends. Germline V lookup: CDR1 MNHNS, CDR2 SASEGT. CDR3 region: CASSEAYRGFNYGYTF. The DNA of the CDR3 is TGTGCCAGCAGTGAAGCTTACCGGGGATTCAACTATGGCTACACCTTC.